This note documents a single TCR beta chain sequence. This sample was taken from a study of blood T cell repertoires in COVID-19. Study summary: Samples came from the United States, Italy and Spain, spanning acute and convalescent COVID-19. The analysed material was cDNA or gDNA that came from T cells, B-cell-depleted T cells, or PBMCs.

The CDR3 has 16 residues. CDR1 and CDR2 from the germline V gene are SEHNR and FQNEAQ (reference sequence). V lost 2 bases to trimming and J lost 2 bases; unmatched junction nucleotides: 6. As originally analysed: Nucleated cell counts were estimated from reference gene primer amplification. Sequencing was performed with immunoSEQ multiplex PCR; in TCRdb, only in-frame clones are kept and a portion is missing. Clone size and the V and J calls come from that table; the DNA yielded D and trimming. The sample contains roughly 150,000 clones, roughly 74% of which appear only once. The chain carries TRBV7-9 and TRBJ2-7, with 10 bases lining up with TRBD1. The source material was peripheral blood. This receptor was identified in a woman older than 75 with acute or convalescent COVID-19. The CDR3 DNA is TGTGCCAGCAGCTTAATCGGAGGGACAGGGGCCTACGAGCAGTACTTC. It specifies CASSLIGGTGAYEQYF.